This T cell receptor beta chain was documented in a study of T cells in Graves' hyperthyroidism and ophthalmopathy. Study results and limitations: Ophthalmopathy could be told apart from stable hyperthyroidism with a 13 V-J model. Blood shared most expanded thyroid clonotypes above 0.001.

To note about this clonotype: Its antigen remains unidentified.

Exclusion of patients followed from uncontrolled infection, other autoimmune disease, pregnancy or lactation. The authors took PBMCs from 10 ml fresh peripheral blood. Germline V gene lookup returns CDR1 MDHEN and CDR2 SYDVKM. This CDR3 is 14 amino acids long. The V segment lost 10 bases and the J segment 3 bases; nucleotides outside the gene matches: 9. RNA transcripts yielded amplified TCR beta CDR3 regions. Initially, a first-round RT-PCR of the TCR CDR3 employed the HTBI primer set. TCRdb re-called the multiplex PCR reads with MiXCR, one entry per CDR3 protein. The table has about 370,000 distinct CDR3 sequences, roughly 15% seen once.

This sequence was found in a woman aged 55-69 years with Graves' ophthalmopathy. The J gene is TRBJ1-5, the V gene TRBV28; TRBD1 matches at 7 bases. The sequencing sample was made of blood. CDR3 in DNA: TGTGCCATCGAGGAGGGGGCCAACAATCAGCCCCAGCATTTT. This translates into CAIEEGANNQPQHF.